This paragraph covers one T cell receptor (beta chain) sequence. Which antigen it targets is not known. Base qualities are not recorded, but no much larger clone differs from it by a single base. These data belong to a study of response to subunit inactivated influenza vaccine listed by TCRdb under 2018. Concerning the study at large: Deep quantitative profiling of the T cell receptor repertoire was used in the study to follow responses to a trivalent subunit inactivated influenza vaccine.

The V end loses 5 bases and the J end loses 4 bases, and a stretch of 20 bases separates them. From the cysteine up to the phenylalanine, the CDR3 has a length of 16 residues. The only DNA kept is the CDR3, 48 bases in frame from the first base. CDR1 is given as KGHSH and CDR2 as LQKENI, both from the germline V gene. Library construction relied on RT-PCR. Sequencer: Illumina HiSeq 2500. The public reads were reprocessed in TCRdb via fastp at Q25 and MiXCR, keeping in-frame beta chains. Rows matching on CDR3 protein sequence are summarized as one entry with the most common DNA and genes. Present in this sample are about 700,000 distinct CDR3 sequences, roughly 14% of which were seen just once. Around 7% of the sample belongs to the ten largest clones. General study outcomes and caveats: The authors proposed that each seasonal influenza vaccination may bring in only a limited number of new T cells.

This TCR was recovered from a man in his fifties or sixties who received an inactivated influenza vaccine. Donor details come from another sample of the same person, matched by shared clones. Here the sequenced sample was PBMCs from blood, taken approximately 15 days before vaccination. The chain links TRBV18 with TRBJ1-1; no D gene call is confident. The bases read TGTGCCAGCTCAGCAAATACGTGGGAGGGAAGCACTGAAGCTTTCTTT. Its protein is CASSANTWEGSTEAFF.